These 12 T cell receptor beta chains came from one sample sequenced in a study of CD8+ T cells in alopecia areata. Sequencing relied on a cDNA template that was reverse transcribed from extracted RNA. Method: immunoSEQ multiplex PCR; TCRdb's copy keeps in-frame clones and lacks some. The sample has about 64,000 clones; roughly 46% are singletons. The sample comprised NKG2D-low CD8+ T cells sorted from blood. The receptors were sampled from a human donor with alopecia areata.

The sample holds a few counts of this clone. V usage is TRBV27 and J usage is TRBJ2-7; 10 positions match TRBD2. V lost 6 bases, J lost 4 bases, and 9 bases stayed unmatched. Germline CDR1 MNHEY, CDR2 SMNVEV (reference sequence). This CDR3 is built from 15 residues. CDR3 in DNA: TGTGCCAGCAGGATACAGCGGGAGGGCGGGTACGAGCAGTACTTC. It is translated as CASRIQREGGYEQYF.

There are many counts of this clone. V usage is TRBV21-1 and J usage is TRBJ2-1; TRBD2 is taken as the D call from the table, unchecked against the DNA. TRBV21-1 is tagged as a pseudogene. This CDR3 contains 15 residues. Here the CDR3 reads CASSKREPLYNEQFF. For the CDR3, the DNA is TGTGCCAGCAGCAAAAGGGAGCCGCTCTACAATGAGCAGTTCTTC.

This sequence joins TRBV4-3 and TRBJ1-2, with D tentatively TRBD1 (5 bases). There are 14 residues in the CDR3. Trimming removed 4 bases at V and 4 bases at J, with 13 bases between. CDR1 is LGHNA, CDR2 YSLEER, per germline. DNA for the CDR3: TGCGCCAGCAGCCCGCAGGGCTCTGTCTATGGCTACACCTTC. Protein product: CASSPQGSVYGYTF.

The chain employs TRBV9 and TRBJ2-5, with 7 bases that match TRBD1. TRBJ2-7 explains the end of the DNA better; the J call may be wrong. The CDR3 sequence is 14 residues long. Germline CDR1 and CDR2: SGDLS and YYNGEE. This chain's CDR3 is CASSAGTDPYEQYF. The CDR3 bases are TGTGCCAGCAGCGCTGGGACAGACCCCTACGAGCAGTACTTC.

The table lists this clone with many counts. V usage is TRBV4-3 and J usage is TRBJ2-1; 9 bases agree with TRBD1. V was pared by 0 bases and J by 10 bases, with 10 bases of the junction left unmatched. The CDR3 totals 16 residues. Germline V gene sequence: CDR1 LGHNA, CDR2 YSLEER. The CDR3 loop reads CASSQDEGTGFREQFF. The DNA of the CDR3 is TGCGCCAGCAGCCAAGATGAGGGGACAGGGTTTCGGGAGCAGTTCTTC.

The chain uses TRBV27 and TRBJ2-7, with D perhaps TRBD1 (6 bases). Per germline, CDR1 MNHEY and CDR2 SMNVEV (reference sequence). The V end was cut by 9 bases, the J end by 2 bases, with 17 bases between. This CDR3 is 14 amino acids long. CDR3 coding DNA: TGTGCCAGTGGGCTTTGGGGGCCCGCCTACGAGCAGTACTTC. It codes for CASGLWGPAYEQYF.

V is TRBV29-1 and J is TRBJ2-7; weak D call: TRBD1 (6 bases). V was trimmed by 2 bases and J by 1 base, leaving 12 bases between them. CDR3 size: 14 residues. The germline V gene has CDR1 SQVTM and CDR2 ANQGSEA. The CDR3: CSVEIQGRSYEQYF. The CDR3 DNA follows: TGCAGCGTTGAAATACAGGGACGGTCCTACGAGCAGTACTTC.

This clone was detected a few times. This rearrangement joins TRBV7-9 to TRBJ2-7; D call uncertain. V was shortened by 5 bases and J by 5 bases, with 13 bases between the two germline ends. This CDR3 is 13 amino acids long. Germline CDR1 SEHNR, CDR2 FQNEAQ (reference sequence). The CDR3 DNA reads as TGTGCCAGCAGCCCCTGGCAGGACCACGAGCAGTACTTC. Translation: CASSPWQDHEQYF.

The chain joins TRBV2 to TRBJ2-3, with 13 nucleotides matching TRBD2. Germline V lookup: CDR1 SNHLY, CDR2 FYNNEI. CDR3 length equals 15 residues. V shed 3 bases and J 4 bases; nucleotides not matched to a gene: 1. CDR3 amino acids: CASSETSGRPDTQYF. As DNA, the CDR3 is TGTGCCAGCAGTGAGACTAGCGGGAGGCCAGATACGCAGTATTTT.

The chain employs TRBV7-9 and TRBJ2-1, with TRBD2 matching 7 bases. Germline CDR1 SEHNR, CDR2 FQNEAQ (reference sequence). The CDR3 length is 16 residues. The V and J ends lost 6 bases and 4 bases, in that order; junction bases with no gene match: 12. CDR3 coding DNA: TGTGCCAGCAGACCCTCTAGCGGTCAGGATTACAATGAGCAGTTCTTC. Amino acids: CASRPSSGQDYNEQFF.

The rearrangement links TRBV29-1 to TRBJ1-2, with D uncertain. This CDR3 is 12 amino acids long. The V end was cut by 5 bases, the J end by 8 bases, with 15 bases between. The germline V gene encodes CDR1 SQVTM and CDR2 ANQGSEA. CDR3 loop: CSVRTGKGGYTF. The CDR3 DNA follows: TGCAGCGTTCGGACGGGTAAAGGCGGCTACACCTTC. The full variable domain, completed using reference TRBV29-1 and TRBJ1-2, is SAVISQKPSRDICQRGTSLTIQCQVDSQVTMMFWYRQQPGQSLTLIATANQGSEATYESGFVIDKFPISRPNLTFSTLTVSNMSPEDSSIYLCSVRTGKGGYTFGSGTRLTVV.

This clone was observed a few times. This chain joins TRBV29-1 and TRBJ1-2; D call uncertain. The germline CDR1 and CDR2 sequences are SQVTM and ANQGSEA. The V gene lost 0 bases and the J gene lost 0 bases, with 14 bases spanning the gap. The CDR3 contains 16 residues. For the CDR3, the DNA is TGCAGCGTTGAAGATCGGAGGACGAAAGCTAACTATGGCTACACCTTC. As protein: CSVEDRRTKANYGYTF.